The entry that follows covers one TCR beta chain sequence. Its binding antigen is unknown. Base qualities are not provided; no much larger clone lies one nucleotide away. Whole blood was collected in K2EDTA tubes by collaborating institutions according to the institutions' own protocols. Collaborator samples were shipped for TCRbeta analysis as frozen whole blood, isolated PBMCs, or DNA extracted from either sample type. The immunoSEQ Assay, a bias-controlled multiplex PCR, was used to amplify TCRbeta CDR3 regions from genomic DNA. As for the authors' bioinformatics: Within the assay, amplification of reference gene primers was used to estimate how many nucleated cells each sample contained. Sequence reads were collapsed and filtered to measure the absolute abundance of every unique TCRbeta CDR3 rearrangement. For each sample, productive Simpson clonality was calculated by taking the square root of Simpson's diversity index across productive rearrangements. Imported from immuneACCESS, the table was reduced by TCRdb to in-frame sequences with V and J called. These copies leave out some clones; in studies compared against another copy, an unresolved V gene accounts for under half, and the cause of the remainder is not known. The V and J calls and clone size come from that table; D and trimming were worked out from the DNA. The sample data list 90,000 to 120,000 clones, and 75% to 90% of these were observed just once. Approximately 27% of the sample rests with the top ten.

The source of the sample is a study of blood T cell repertoires in COVID-19 (TCRdb year 2020). Background on the whole study: Collaborator samples came from the United States, Italy and Spain and covered acute and convalescent phases of COVID-19. A freely available public database, intended as a resource for researchers studying the immune response to SARS-CoV-2, is where the repertoires were released. HLA class I and class II types, where available, came from metadata supplied by the sample provider rather than from assay-based typing. The prospective study material was composed of cDNA or gDNA derived from T cells, B-cell-depleted T cells, or PBMCs. The dataset comprised deeply sampled blood TCRbeta repertoires from subjects exposed to, actively infected with, or recovered from COVID-19. A de-identified subject ID, COVID-19 status, age in years and sex were almost always included in the sample metadata. Samples were obtained from the ongoing ImmuneRACE study (first 160 participants) and from over 1,000 subjects provided by 6 global collaborators.

Counted from cysteine to phenylalanine, this CDR3 has 14 amino acids. This entry keeps only the CDR3 DNA: 42 bases, framed from base 1. Trimming removed 3 bases from V and 3 bases from J, leaving 10 bases between the germline ends. The germline V gene provides CDR1 SGHRS and CDR2 YFSETQ. Broad study findings and their caveats: The quantity of clinical and demographic metadata differed by source and by participant and was supplied without curation.

The sequenced material came from peripheral blood. The V and J segments used are TRBV5-1 and TRBJ1-3; TRBD1 is a possible D gene, resting on 5 matching bases. The clonotype was recovered from a man in his fifties or sixties with acute or convalescent COVID-19. In nucleotide form, the sequence is TGCGCCAGCAGCTCCCAGGGTCTTGGAAACACCATATATTTT. It translates to CASSSQGLGNTIYF.